The present entry profiles one T cell receptor (beta chain) with its context. Additional DNA sequences in this sample encode the identical CDR3. Deep-level assay runs were performed. Only in-frame clones appear in the TCRdb table, and some are missing; sequencing was by immunoSEQ multiplex PCR. The repertoire consists of 600,000 to 750,000 clones, with about two thirds occurring once and the leading ten covering around 1.7%. The CDR3 sequence is 11 residues long. Germline values: CDR1 MNHNS, CDR2 SASEGT. V was shortened by 4 bases and J by 5 bases, with 5 bases between the two germline ends. This entry is derived from a study of shared clonotypes between healthy human individuals.

Sequenced: memory CD4+ T cells sorted from blood. This sample's subset: CD45RA-negative fraction. This TCR came from a woman in her 30s in good health. The J gene is TRBJ2-5, the V gene TRBV6-1; D call uncertain. CDR3 DNA: TGTGCCAGCAGTGTTGGTGAGACCCAGTACTTC. Its protein product is CASSVGETQYF.